This T cell receptor (beta chain) emerged from a study of T-cell reconstitution after alpha-beta-depleted transplantation in children. Regarding the study as a whole: Two months or so post-transplant, alpha-beta T cells reportedly derived from several hundred expanded graft clones. Elevated TCRbeta diversity at day 60 was traced, in some patients, to surviving recipient T cells and thymic progenitors. Once a year had passed after transplant, T-cell counts and diversity came mostly from newly produced T cells.

Points on this clonotype: What it recognizes is unknown.

Using unique molecular identifiers, the investigators prepared the TCRbeta library. TCRdb used MiXCR to reprocess the PCR reads, holding one entry per CDR3 protein. The data show about 600,000 distinct CDR3 sequences, roughly 24% seen once. V lost 3 bases, J lost 6 bases, and 14 bases lay in between. CDR1 is KGHDR and CDR2 is SFDVKD in the germline V gene. This CDR3 region has 15 residues. The chain couples TRBV24-1 to TRBJ2-1; the D call may be TRBD1 or TRBD2 (5 bases each). Material: PBMCs, mostly from graft donor cells, obtained 360 days after TCRalphabeta/CD19-depleted stem cell transplant. This receptor was obtained from a boy under three years old who had a stem cell transplant for acute myeloid leukemia, so the T cells may come from the graft donor. Here the CDR3 DNA reads TGTGCCACCAGTGATAGGTTAGGGACCCCCAATGAGCAGTTCTTC. It translates to CATSDRLGTPNEQFF.